This T cell receptor beta chain was sequenced during a study of tumor-infiltrating lymphocytes in primary liver carcinoma. Background on the study: Patients were both men and women, whose ages ran from 30 to 69 years. Whole-study results and caveats: With p = 0.039, the top-250-clone fraction in tumors significantly exceeded that in blood.

Without any cell sorting, about 19-31 mg of bulk tissue yielded co-extracted RNA and DNA. Among the patients, all had chronic HBV infection and none had been treated. Sampling targeted five separate regions of each tumor, which included the tumor centre. Regarding this clonotype: Its antigen is unknown. A read error may account for a junction end that differs from germline.

The CDR3 length is 8 residues. Germline V gene data show CDR1 as SGHAT and CDR2 as FQNNGV. Total RNA (approximately 500 ng) served as template for TCR beta cDNA synthesis primed by a constant-region primer. ARM-PCR was slightly modified, and three nested multiplex PCR rounds with it gave rise to the TCR beta libraries. Forward primers for TRBV1-TRBV30 and a C-beta reverse primer served the first two PCR rounds, at about 9 cycles each. TCRdb re-analysed the multiplex PCR reads in MiXCR, keeping a single row per CDR3 protein. In the table there are 50,000 to 70,000 distinct CDR3 sequences, 71% of which are singletons.

This sequence was found in a man aged 35 to 55 with primary liver carcinoma and hepatitis B virus infection. The chain combines TRBV11-2 with TRBJ2-5, with D uncertain. Sequenced: liver tumor tissue from sampling region 2. Subset in this sample: tumor region T2, inferior pole. The CDR3 nucleotides read TGTACCAGCAGCCAAACTCCTTTC. Translating it yields CTSSQTPF.